The 5 T cell receptor beta chains below all came from one sample that was sequenced in a study of identical twins. From the 5' RACE reads, TCRdb called clonotypes with MiXCR, one entry per CDR3 protein. Altogether about 700,000 distinct CDR3 sequences are present, 8.6% being singletons, with the ten largest covering about 0.98%. The data also belong to a second study, concerning yellow fever vaccine responses in identical twins.

The sequenced sample was PBMCs. These receptors were taken from a woman aged 18-35 years in good health.

This clonotype has more than one count but fewer than ten. This chain joins TRBV30 and TRBJ2-7; D unclear. The V gene's germline CDR1 is GTSNPN and CDR2 SVGIG (reference sequence). V gave up 3 bases and J gave up 1 base, with 7 bases separating them. The CDR3 covers 12 residues. CDR3 protein: CAWRAASYEQYF. DNA for the CDR3: TGTGCCTGGAGGGCGGCTTCCTACGAGCAGTACTTC.

This chain joins TRBV7-9 and TRBJ2-7, with 7 bases identical to TRBD2. J was trimmed by 5 bases and V by 4 bases; bases with no gene match: 5. The germline CDR1 and CDR2 sequences are SEHNR and FQNEAQ (reference sequence). The CDR3 is 13 residues long. Here the CDR3 DNA reads TGTGCCAGCAGCTCCCGCGGGAGCCACGAGCAGTACTTC. This sequence encodes CASSSRGSHEQYF.

The J gene is TRBJ2-3, the V gene TRBV20-1, with 10 bases matching TRBD2. Trimming took 6 bases from V and 1 from J; bases not matched to a gene: 1. The CDR3 runs 13 residues. Germline values: CDR1 DFQATT, CDR2 SNEGSKA (reference sequence). This CDR3 is CSAAGGRTDTQYF. DNA of the CDR3: TGCAGTGCAGCGGGAGGGCGCACAGATACGCAGTATTTT.

This clonotype was observed a handful of times. The chain joins TRBV5-1 to TRBJ1-1, with 7 bases fitting TRBD1. This CDR3 contains 15 residues. V lost 1 base, J lost 4 bases, and 7 bases stayed unmatched. Per germline, CDR1 SGHRS and CDR2 YFSETQ. CDR3 coding DNA: TGCGCCAGCAGCTTGAGGGGGCAAGGGGTCACTGAAGCTTTCTTT. Residues: CASSLRGQGVTEAFF.

The rearrangement joins TRBV30 to TRBJ2-1; tentatively, D is TRBD1 or TRBD2 (6 bases each). The CDR3 is 14 residues long. The ends were cut back, 0 bases at V and 7 bases at J, with 13 bases in the middle. Germline CDR1 is GTSNPN and CDR2 is SVGIG (reference sequence). CDR3 residues: CAWSVPRGRNEQFF. CDR3 nucleotides: TGTGCCTGGAGTGTCCCGAGGGGGAGGAATGAGCAGTTCTTC.